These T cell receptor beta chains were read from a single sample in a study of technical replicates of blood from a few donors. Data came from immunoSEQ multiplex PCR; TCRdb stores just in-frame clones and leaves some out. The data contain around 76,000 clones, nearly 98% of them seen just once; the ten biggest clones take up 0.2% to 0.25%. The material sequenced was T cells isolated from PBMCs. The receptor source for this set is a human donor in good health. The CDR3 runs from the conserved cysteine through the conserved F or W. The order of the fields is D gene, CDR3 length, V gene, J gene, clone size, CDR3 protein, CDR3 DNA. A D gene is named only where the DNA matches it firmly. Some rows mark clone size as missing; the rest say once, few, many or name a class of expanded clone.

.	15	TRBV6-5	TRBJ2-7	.	CASSYSGGIPYEQYF	TGTGCCAGCAGTTACTCGGGCGGGATCCCCTACGAGCAGTACTTC
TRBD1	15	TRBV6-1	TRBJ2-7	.	CASSEANRGSYEQYF	TGTGCCAGCAGTGAAGCGAACAGGGGATCCTACGAGCAGTACTTC
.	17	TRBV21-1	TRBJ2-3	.	CASSKGGSSPGTDTQYF	TGTGCCAGCAGCAAAGGAGGAAGTTCGCCGGGCACAGATACGCAGTATTTT
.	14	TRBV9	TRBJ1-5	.	CASSVSVSNQPQHF	TGTGCCAGCAGCGTTTCAGTTAGCAATCAGCCCCAGCATTTT
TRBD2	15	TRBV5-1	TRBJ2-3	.	CASSLRLADTDTQYF	TGCGCCAGCAGCTTGCGGCTAGCGGACACAGATACGCAGTATTTT
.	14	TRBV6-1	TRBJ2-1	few	CASSQMRRGNEQFF	TGTGCCAGTTCCCAGATGAGGCGGGGCAATGAGCAGTTCTTC
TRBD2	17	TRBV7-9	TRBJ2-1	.	CASSLLLGGRAGGEQFF	TGTGCCAGCAGCCTCCTCCTGGGAGGGAGGGCCGGAGGCGAGCAGTTCTTC
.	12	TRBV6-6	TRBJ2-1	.	CASSSTHNEQFF	TGTGCCAGCAGTTCGACTCACAATGAGCAGTTCTTC
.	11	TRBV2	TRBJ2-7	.	CASSPFDEQYF	TGTGCCAGCAGTCCCTTCGACGAGCAGTACTTC
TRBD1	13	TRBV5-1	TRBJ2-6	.	CASSFGTGNVLTF	TGCGCCAGCAGCTTTGGGACAGGGAACGTCCTGACTTTC
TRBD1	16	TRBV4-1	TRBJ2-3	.	CASSQERQGSPDTQYF	TGCGCCAGCAGCCAAGAACGACAGGGGTCCCCAGATACGCAGTATTTT
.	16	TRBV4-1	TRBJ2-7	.	CASSQGSRTSPGEQYF	TGCGCCAGCAGCCAAGGATCACGAACTAGTCCGGGCGAGCAGTACTTC
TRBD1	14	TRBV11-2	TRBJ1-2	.	CASSPTGGLYGYTF	TGTGCCAGCAGCCCGACAGGGGGCTTGTATGGCTACACCTTC
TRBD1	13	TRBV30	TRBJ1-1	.	CAWTPDRGTEAFF	TGTGCCTGGACCCCCGACAGGGGCACTGAAGCTTTCTTT
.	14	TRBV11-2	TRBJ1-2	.	CASSSGGATYGYTF	TGTGCCAGCAGTTCCGGGGGGGCTACCTATGGCTACACCTTC
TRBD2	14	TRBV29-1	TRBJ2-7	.	CSVRWTSYSYEQYF	TGCAGCGTCCGCTGGACTAGCTACTCCTACGAGCAGTACTTC
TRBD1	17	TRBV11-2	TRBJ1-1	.	CASSLNRDRGLNTEAFF	TGTGCCAGCAGCTTGAACCGGGACAGGGGACTGAACACTGAAGCTTTCTTT
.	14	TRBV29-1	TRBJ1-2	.	CSVEDPGQGYGYTF	TGCAGCGTTGAAGATCCGGGGCAGGGGTATGGCTACACCTTC
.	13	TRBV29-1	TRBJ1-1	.	CSGRGREGTEAFF	TGCAGCGGGAGGGGAAGAGAAGGCACTGAAGCTTTCTTT
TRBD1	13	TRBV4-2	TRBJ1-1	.	CASSPDRDTEAFF	TGTGCCAGCAGCCCCGACAGGGACACTGAAGCTTTCTTT
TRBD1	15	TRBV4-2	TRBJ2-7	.	CASSQDPDRFYEQYF	TGTGCCAGCAGCCAAGATCCGGACAGGTTCTACGAGCAGTACTTC
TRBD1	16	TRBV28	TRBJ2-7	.	CASSRPRTGNSYEQYF	TGTGCCAGCAGTCGCCCCCGGACAGGGAACTCCTACGAGCAGTACTTC
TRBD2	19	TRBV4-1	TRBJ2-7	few	CASSQDRGLKREPPYEQYF	TGCGCCAGCAGCCAAGATCGGGGCCTGAAGCGGGAGCCTCCCTACGAGCAGTACTTC
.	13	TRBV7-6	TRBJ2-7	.	CASSLKGTYEQYF	TGTGCCAGCAGCTTAAAGGGGACCTACGAGCAGTACTTC
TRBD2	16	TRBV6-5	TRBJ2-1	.	CASSYSGLAGAHEQFF	TGTGCCAGCAGTTACTCCGGACTAGCGGGGGCCCATGAGCAGTTCTTC
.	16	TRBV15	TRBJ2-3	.	CATSRGVLYSTDTQYF	TGTGCCACCAGCAGGGGAGTTCTCTACAGCACAGATACGCAGTATTTT
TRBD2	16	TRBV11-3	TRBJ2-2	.	CASSFRAGGPAGELFF	TGTGCCAGCAGCTTTCGGGCGGGGGGGCCGGCCGGGGAGCTGTTTTTT
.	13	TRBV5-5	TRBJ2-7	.	CASGYSGAYEQYF	TGTGCCAGCGGATACTCCGGGGCCTACGAGCAGTACTTC
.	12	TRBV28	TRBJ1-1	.	CASSFRGTEAFF	TGTGCCAGCAGTTTCCGGGGCACTGAAGCTTTCTTT
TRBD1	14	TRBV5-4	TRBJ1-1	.	CASSFDRGGPEAFF	TGTGCCAGCAGCTTCGACAGGGGCGGCCCTGAAGCTTTCTTT
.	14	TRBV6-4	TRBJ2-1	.	CASSARLSLDEQFF	TGTGCCAGCAGTGCCAGACTATCCCTCGATGAGCAGTTCTTC
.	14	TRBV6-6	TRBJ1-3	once	CASSLVANGNTIYF	TGTGCCAGCAGTTTAGTCGCGAATGGAAACACCATATATTTT